This is a list of T cell receptor beta chains from one sample in a study of Ad26.COV2.S vaccination and SARS-CoV-2 variants. The table came from immunoSEQ multiplex PCR; TCRdb's copy has only in-frame clones and leaves some out. The sample has roughly 390,000 clones, about nine tenths seen once. The sequencing here drew on peripheral blood, taken in a trial of Ad26.COV2.S vaccine versus placebo. Receptors were obtained from a person between 18 and 60 years old who received the Ad26.COV2.S COVID-19 vaccine or a placebo. The CDR3 runs from the conserved cysteine through the conserved F or W. The D gene is left open where the match is weak. Not every row has a clone size; where given, it reads once, few, many or a size class.

j_call	d_call	clone_size	v_call	cdr3_nt	cdr3_aa
TRBJ1-2	TRBD1	once	TRBV6-5	TGTGCCAGCACTCAGGGGGCCGCGAACTATGGCTACACCTTC	CASTQGAANYGYTF
TRBJ1-1	TRBD1	.	TRBV5-1	TGCGCCAGCAGCCCGAGCCGGGACAGCATGAACACTGAAGCTTTCTTT	CASSPSRDSMNTEAFF
TRBJ1-6	.	.	TRBV6-5	TGTGCCAGCAGTTACTCGAGGGGGTACGATTCACCCCTCCACTTT	CASSYSRGYDSPLHF
TRBJ2-5	TRBD1	.	TRBV7-9	TGTGCCAGCAGCTTCCAGGGGGTGGTTCAAGAGACCCAGTACTTC	CASSFQGVVQETQYF
TRBJ1-6	.	.	TRBV10-2	TGCGCCAGCAGTGTGGACAGAGAGAATTCACCCCTCCACTTT	CASSVDRENSPLHF
TRBJ2-5	.	.	TRBV11-2	TGTGCCAGCAGCTTAAAGACTAGGGACCCCTCGGACCAAGAGACCCAGTACTTC	CASSLKTRDPSDQETQYF
TRBJ2-7	.	.	TRBV11-2	TGTGCCAGCAGCTTCGCACATGGGGCCTTGTTCGAGCAGTACTTC	CASSFAHGALFEQYF
TRBJ2-1	TRBD1	.	TRBV27	TGTGCCAGTTATTCCGGGAACAGGGGTTTGGGTGAGCAGTTCTTC	CASYSGNRGLGEQFF
TRBJ1-5	.	.	TRBV6-4	TGTGCCAGCAGTTTAGACAGAAATCAGCCCCAGCATTTT	CASSLDRNQPQHF
TRBJ2-3	TRBD2	.	TRBV7-2	TGTGCCAGCAGGATAGCGGGGGGGAACACAGATACGCAGTATTTT	CASRIAGGNTDTQYF
TRBJ2-2	.	.	TRBV27	TGTGCCAGCAGCGGGGACACCGGGGAGCTGTTTTTT	CASSGDTGELFF
TRBJ2-6	.	.	TRBV5-8	TGTGCCAGCAGCTTGGGATCCAGGGCCAACGTCCTGACTTTC	CASSLGSRANVLTF
TRBJ1-5	.	few	TRBV27	TGTGCCAGCGGGACGGATAGCAATCAGCCCCAGCATTTT	CASGTDSNQPQHF
TRBJ2-5	.	.	TRBV7-9	TGTGCCAGCAGCTTAGCGGGAGGCATTCGAGAGACCCAGTACTTC	CASSLAGGIRETQYF
TRBJ1-1	.	.	TRBV19	TGTGCCAGTAGTATGCAGCGAAACACTGAAGCTTTCTTT	CASSMQRNTEAFF
TRBJ1-6	.	.	TRBV2	TGTGCCACCTTACAAGGGGAGGGGATTTATAATTCACCCCTCCACTTT	CATLQGEGIYNSPLHF
TRBJ1-2	.	.	TRBV6-5	TGTGCCAGCAGTTTTGGCAGGGAATATGGCTACACCTTC	CASSFGREYGYTF
TRBJ2-3	.	.	TRBV7-9	TGTGCCAGCAGCTTGGCCCCAAACACAGATACGCAGTATTTT	CASSLAPNTDTQYF
TRBJ1-1	.	.	TRBV5-1	TGCGCCAGCAGCTTGGTGCCAGAACCGATGAACACTGAAGCTTTCTTT	CASSLVPEPMNTEAFF
TRBJ1-1	.	.	TRBV11-2	TGTGCCAGCAGCTTAGATATAGGGCCCCCTGAAGCTTTCTTT	CASSLDIGPPEAFF
TRBJ2-2	.	.	TRBV18	TGTGCCAGCTCACGAGAAGGGCCTAACACCGGGGAGCTGTTTTTT	CASSREGPNTGELFF
TRBJ1-1	.	.	TRBV2	TGTGCCAGCACTGCGGGGTGGAACACTGAAGCTTTCTTT	CASTAGWNTEAFF
TRBJ2-1	TRBD2	.	TRBV7-6	TGTGCCAGCAGCTGGGAAGCGGGGGTCTACAATGAGCAGTTCTTC	CASSWEAGVYNEQFF
TRBJ2-3	TRBD2	.	TRBV30	TGTGCCTGGAGTGGACTAGCGGGGGCTTTCTCTAGCACAGATACGCAGTATTTT	CAWSGLAGAFSSTDTQYF
TRBJ1-1	TRBD1	.	TRBV27	TGTGCCAGCAGCACAACAGGGGGCAGACACACTGAAGCTTTCTTT	CASSTTGGRHTEAFF
TRBJ1-6	TRBD1	.	TRBV6-5	TGTGCCAGCAGTTACTCTGGACAGGGGGATTCACCCCTCCACTTT	CASSYSGQGDSPLHF
TRBJ1-2	TRBD1	.	TRBV6-6	TGTGCCAGCAGAGGAGGACAGGGGGATGGCTACACCTTC	CASRGGQGDGYTF
TRBJ1-1	.	.	TRBV5-1	TGCGCCAGCAGGGGGATTGGCGGGGGCACTGAAGCTTTCTTT	CASRGIGGGTEAFF
TRBJ1-1	.	.	TRBV14	TGTGCCAGCAGCCAGGGTGCAGGGAACACTGAAGCTTTCTTT	CASSQGAGNTEAFF
TRBJ2-1	.	.	TRBV4-1	TGCGCCAGCAGCCAAGGAGGCCTATCCTACAATGAGCAGTTCTTC	CASSQGGLSYNEQFF
TRBJ2-3	.	.	TRBV4-2	TGTGCCAGCAGCGGGGGGCGCGCAGATACGCAGTATTTT	CASSGGRADTQYF
TRBJ2-7	.	.	TRBV5-8	TGTGCCAGCAGCCCGCTAGAGGGGCCCACCTACGAGCAGTACTTC	CASSPLEGPTYEQYF
TRBJ1-2	.	once	TRBV3-1/TRBV3-2	TGTGCCAGCAGCCGAGGGGACACCTGGATCTATGGCTACACCTTC	CASSRGDTWIYGYTF
TRBJ1-3	.	.	TRBV5-1	TGCGCCAGCAGCGTTACTGGAAACACCATATATTTT	CASSVTGNTIYF
TRBJ1-1	.	.	TRBV9	TGTGCCAGCAGCTTGATCCAGGTGGTGTGGTCTGAAGCTTTCTTT	CASSLIQVVWSEAFF
TRBJ2-2	.	many	TRBV3-1/TRBV3-2	TGTGCCAGCAGCCATTTAAGGGTCGATAACACCGGGGAGCTGTTTTTT	CASSHLRVDNTGELFF
TRBJ1-3	.	.	TRBV9	TGTGCCAGCAGCGCCTATGTTCCAGGACAGATCTCTGGAAACACCATATATTTT	CASSAYVPGQISGNTIYF
TRBJ1-1	.	.	TRBV27	TGTGCCAGCAGTTATGGGGGGAACACTGAAGCTTTCTTT	CASSYGGNTEAFF
TRBJ1-5	.	.	TRBV4-2	TGTGCCAGCAGCCAAGAGGGGGGGCTGAATCAGCCCCAGCATTTT	CASSQEGGLNQPQHF
TRBJ2-2	.	.	TRBV6-6	TGTGCCAGCCGCGACGCTGCGAACACCGGGGAGCTGTTTTTT	CASRDAANTGELFF
TRBJ2-1	TRBD2	.	TRBV27	TGTGCCAGCACTGCCCTGGGGACTACCTACAATGAGCAGTTCTTC	CASTALGTTYNEQFF
TRBJ1-1	TRBD1	few	TRBV7-9	TGTGCCAGCAGCTTTTACAGGGGGCGCTTAGATAGCTCTGAAGCTTTCTTT	CASSFYRGRLDSSEAFF
TRBJ1-1	.	.	TRBV6-5	TGTGCCAGCAGTTACTCGAAACGGCACACTGAAGCTTTCTTT	CASSYSKRHTEAFF
TRBJ1-2	.	few	TRBV10-3	TGTGCCATCAGTGGGTCGACAGAGACCTATGGCTACACCTTC	CAISGSTETYGYTF
TRBJ2-2	TRBD1	.	TRBV5-1	TGCGCCAGCAGCTTGGGACAGGGGAATGTCAACACCGGGGAGCTGTTTTTT	CASSLGQGNVNTGELFF
TRBJ1-2	.	few	TRBV5-4	TGTGCCAGCAGCTTGGATTCGGACACTGGCTATGGCTACACCTTC	CASSLDSDTGYGYTF
TRBJ2-7	.	few	TRBV3-1/TRBV3-2	TGTGCCAGCAGCCAAGATGTCCCGGGTCCCTCATCCTACGAGCAGTACTTC	CASSQDVPGPSSYEQYF
TRBJ1-1	.	.	TRBV4-1	TGCGCCAGCAGCCCCCCTGTGAGGGGACCTGAAGCTTTCTTT	CASSPPVRGPEAFF
TRBJ2-5	TRBD2	.	TRBV5-4	TGTGCCAGCAGCTTAATGACTAGCGGGGGCCCCCCCCTCTACTTC	CASSLMTSGGPPLYF
TRBJ1-6	.	.	TRBV7-2	TGTGCCAGCAGCTTAGAGGGGTGGTACGGTTCACCCCTCCACTTT	CASSLEGWYGSPLHF
TRBJ2-3	.	.	TRBV9	TGTGCCAGCAGCGTAGTCAGCGATACGCAGTATTTT	CASSVVSDTQYF
TRBJ1-6	.	few	TRBV4-1	TGCGCCAGCAGCCAAGAAGGCCCGAATTCACCCCTCCACTTT	CASSQEGPNSPLHF
TRBJ2-5	.	.	TRBV12-3/TRBV12-4	TGTGCCAGCAGTTCGGGCAGGGAAGAGACCCAGTACTTC	CASSSGREETQYF
TRBJ2-4	.	.	TRBV6-5	TGTGCCAGCAGGGCCCGGGGGGCCAAAAACATTCAGTACTTC	CASRARGAKNIQYF
TRBJ1-1	TRBD1	.	TRBV19	TGTGCCAGTAGTACCCGGCGGACAGGGGGGAACACTGAAGCTTTCTTT	CASSTRRTGGNTEAFF
TRBJ1-2	TRBD1	.	TRBV10-3	TGTGCCATCAGTCCCGGACAGGGTGAGAGCTATGGCTACACCTTC	CAISPGQGESYGYTF
TRBJ2-3	.	.	TRBV5-6	TGTGTCAGCAGCTTGAACAGCTACACAGATACGCAGTATTTT	CVSSLNSYTDTQYF
TRBJ1-1	.	.	TRBV7-2	TGTGCCAGCAGCTTAAGGACACCCGGGGGCAACACTGAAGCTTTCTTT	CASSLRTPGGNTEAFF
TRBJ2-1	TRBD1	.	TRBV24-1	TGTGCCACCAGTGACCGGACAGGGGACAATGAGCAGTTCTTC	CATSDRTGDNEQFF
TRBJ2-1	.	.	TRBV5-1	TGCGCCAGCAGCTTCGGTCAGTTGTACAATGAGCAGTTCTTC	CASSFGQLYNEQFF